These 9 T cell receptor beta chains came from one sample sequenced in a study of human T cells and chemical hapten exposure. Time point denoted: pre-sensitization, week 0. The treatment is: therapeutic diphenylcyclopropenone sensitization with weekly scalp DPC. TCRdb processed the RACE reads anew with MiXCR; each CDR3 protein has one entry. The sample lists 300,000 to 450,000 distinct CDR3 sequences, about 5.1% occurring once. This specimen was whole blood, taken in connection with sensitization to the hapten diphenylcyclopropenone (DPC). These receptors all stem from a woman between 45 and 65 years old with alopecia areata. Some clones in this sample may be carry-over from other donors' samples.

A few counts support this clonotype. The chain uses TRBV6-5 and TRBJ2-1, with 7 nucleotides matching TRBD1. The CDR3 spans 13 residues. The germline V gene has CDR1 MNHEY and CDR2 SVGAGI. V lost 2 bases to trimming and J lost 6 bases; unmatched junction nucleotides: 1. Written as DNA, the CDR3 is TGTGCCAGCAGTTACCGACAGGGCAATGAGCAGTTCTTC. As protein: CASSYRQGNEQFF.

The V and J genes are TRBV28 and TRBJ2-2; D unresolved. This CDR3 spans 12 amino acids. Germline V gene sequence: CDR1 MDHEN, CDR2 SYDVKM. Deletions cut 5 bases from V and 8 bases from J, with 9 bases between. CDR3 region: CASSTVDGELFF. The DNA for the CDR3 is TGTGCCAGCAGTACCGTTGATGGGGAGCTGTTTTTT. The full variable domain, with the rest looked up from reference TRBV28 and TRBJ2-2, is DVKVTQSSRYLVKRTGEKVFLECVQDMDHENMFWYRQDPGLGLRLIYFSYDVKMKEKGDIPEGYSVSREKKERFSLILESASTNQTSMYLCASSTVDGELFFGEGSRLTVL.

The table lists this clonotype with many counts. The chain recombines TRBV13 with TRBJ2-3; the D is unclear. The CDR3 covers 15 residues. Trimming left V 0 bases short and J 0 bases short, with 7 bases between. The germline gives CDR1 PRHDT, CDR2 FYEKMQ (reference sequence). The CDR3 region is CASSLGEYSTDTQYF. CDR3 nucleotides: TGTGCCAGCAGCTTAGGGGAATACAGCACAGATACGCAGTATTTT.

This clonotype was detected ten times or more. The rearrangement uses TRBV2 and TRBJ2-3; a weak D match, TRBD1 (5 bases). The V gene lost 11 bases and the J gene lost 3 bases, with 12 bases spanning the gap. This CDR3 region has 12 residues. Germline-derived CDR1 and CDR2 are SNHLY and FYNNEI. Here the CDR3 reads CAFRDKTDTQYF. The CDR3 DNA reads as TGTGCCTTCAGGGATAAGACAGATACGCAGTATTTT. Full variable domain (rest looked up from reference TRBV2 and TRBJ2-3): EPEVTQTPSHQVTQMGQEVILRCVPISNHLYFYWYRQILGQKVEFLVSFYNNEISEKSEIFDDQFSVERPDGSNFTLKIRSTKLEDSAMYFCAFRDKTDTQYFGPGTRLTVL.

About this clonotype itself: A read error is possible here, since a much larger clone lies one base away. This chain connects TRBV7-3 to TRBJ2-3; 10 nucleotides align to TRBD2. Germline V gene sequence: CDR1 SGHTA, CDR2 FQGTGA. This CDR3 has 15 amino acids. J lost 8 bases, V lost 4 bases, and 9 bases had no gene match. The CDR3 protein is CASSYSGGASVTQYF. The CDR3 DNA sequence: TGTGCCAGCAGCTACAGCGGGGGGGCCTCGGTTACGCAGTATTTT.

This chain links TRBV5-4 with TRBJ2-1; weak D call: TRBD2 (6 bases). CDR3 length: 15 residues. V was clipped by 2 bases and J by 5 bases, with 14 bases between them. The germline gives CDR1 SGHNT, CDR2 YYREEE (reference sequence). The CDR3 DNA sequence: TGTGCCAGCAGCTTTGGCAAGGGAGGTCACAATGAGCAGTTCTTC. As protein: CASSFGKGGHNEQFF.

The gene calls are TRBV12-5 and TRBJ1-2; D not resolved. Trimming cost V 0 bases and J 0 bases, with 11 bases left between them. CDR3 length equals 16 residues. Germline V gene data show CDR1 as LGHNT and CDR2 as FRNRAP. CDR3 sequence: CASGLVPEVTNYGYTF. The DNA for the CDR3 is TGTGCTAGTGGTTTGGTACCCGAAGTTACTAACTATGGCTACACCTTC.

This clonotype was seen at least ten times. The J gene is TRBJ2-2, the V gene TRBV5-1; 12 bases map to TRBD1. After removal of 4 bases from V and 7 bases from J, the junction contained 8 bases not matched to a gene. Germline CDR1 is SGHRS and CDR2 is YFSETQ. There are 16 residues in the CDR3. CDR3 nucleotides: TGCGCCAGCAGCCCGGGACAGGGGGCGCCGGGCGGGGAGCTGTTTTTT. Its protein product is CASSPGQGAPGGELFF.

The chain links TRBV12-3 or TRBV12-4 to TRBJ1-2; 8 positions agree with TRBD1. V shed 5 bases and J 6 bases; nucleotides not matched to a gene: 5. The CDR3 loop spans 13 amino acids. In DNA, the CDR3 is TGTGCCAGCAGTAGGACAGGGTGGGATGGCTACACCTTC. It yields the protein CASSRTGWDGYTF.